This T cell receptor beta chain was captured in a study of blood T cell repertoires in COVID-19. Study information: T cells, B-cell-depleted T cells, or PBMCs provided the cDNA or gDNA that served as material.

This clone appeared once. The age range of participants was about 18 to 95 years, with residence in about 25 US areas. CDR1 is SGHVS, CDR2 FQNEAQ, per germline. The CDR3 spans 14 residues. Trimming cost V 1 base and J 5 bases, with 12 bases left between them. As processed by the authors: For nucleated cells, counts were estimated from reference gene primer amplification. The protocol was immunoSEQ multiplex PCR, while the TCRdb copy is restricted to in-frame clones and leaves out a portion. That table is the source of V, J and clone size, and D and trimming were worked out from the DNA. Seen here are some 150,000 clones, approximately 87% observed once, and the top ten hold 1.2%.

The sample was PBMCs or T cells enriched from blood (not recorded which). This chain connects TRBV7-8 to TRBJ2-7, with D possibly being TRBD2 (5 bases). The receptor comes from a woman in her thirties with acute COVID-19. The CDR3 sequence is CASSLVEKRDEQYF. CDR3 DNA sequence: TGTGCCAGCAGCTTAGTTGAGAAGAGGGACGAGCAGTACTTC. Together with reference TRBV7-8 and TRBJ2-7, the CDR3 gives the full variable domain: GAGVSQSPRYKVAKRGQDVALRCDPISGHVSLFWYQQALGQGPEFLTYFQNEAQLDKSGLPSDRFFAERPEGSVSTLKIQRTQQEDSAVYLCASSLVEKRDEQYFGPGTRLTVT.